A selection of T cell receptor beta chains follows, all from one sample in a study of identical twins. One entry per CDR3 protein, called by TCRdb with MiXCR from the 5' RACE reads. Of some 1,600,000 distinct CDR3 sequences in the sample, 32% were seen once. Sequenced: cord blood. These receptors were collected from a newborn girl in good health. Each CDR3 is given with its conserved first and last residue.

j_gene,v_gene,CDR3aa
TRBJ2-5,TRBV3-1,CASSRTGYMYF
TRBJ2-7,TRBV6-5,CASTPGQQVRESQYF
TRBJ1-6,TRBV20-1,CSARGGDRGSPLHF
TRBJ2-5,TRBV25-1,CASNGRYNEQYF
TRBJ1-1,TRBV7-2,CASSPLTTNTEAFF
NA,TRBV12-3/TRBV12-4,CASLWTSGGVYNEQYF
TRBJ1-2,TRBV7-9,CASSSPGTDMSYGYTF
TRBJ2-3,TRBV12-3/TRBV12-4,CASSLLAGAASSTDTQYF
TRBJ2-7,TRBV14,CASSQTLSGAYEQYF
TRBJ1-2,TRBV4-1,CASSQVIDYGYTF
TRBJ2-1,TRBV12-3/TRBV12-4,CASSLGASGGLEQFF
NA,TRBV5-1,CASSLAGTSGGVDEQYF
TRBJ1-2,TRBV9,CASSVARDRGDSYGYTF
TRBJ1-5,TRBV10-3,CAIKQGDQPQHF
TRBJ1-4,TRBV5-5,CASSTPTRTNEKLFF
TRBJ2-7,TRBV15,CATSRVRGANYEQYF
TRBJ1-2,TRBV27,CASGGGISAGYTF
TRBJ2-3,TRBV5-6,CASSFSGSGTDTQYF
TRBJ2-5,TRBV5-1,CASSPTSGEETRYF
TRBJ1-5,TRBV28,CASSTPLFVNQPQHF
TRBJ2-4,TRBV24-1,CATDGTGAKNIRYF
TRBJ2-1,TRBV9,CASSVNPTRDEQFF
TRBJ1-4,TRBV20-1,CSAIVQGRGLDEKLFF
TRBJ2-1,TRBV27,CASSLRNSWGGVYNEQFF
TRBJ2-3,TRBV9,CASSVGSSRVADTQYF
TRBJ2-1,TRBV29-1,CSVDLFRVNEQFF
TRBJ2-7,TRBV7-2,CASSLVTSGEQYF
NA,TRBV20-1,CSARWRRTYNEQYF
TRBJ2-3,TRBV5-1,CASSLGGRAGTDTQYF
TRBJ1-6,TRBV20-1,CSARGGYNSPLHF
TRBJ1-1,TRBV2,CAIQGVEAFF
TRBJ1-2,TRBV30,CARQGQGNYGYTF
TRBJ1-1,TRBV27,CASIQGGGVGTEAFF
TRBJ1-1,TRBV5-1,CASSLRVMNTEAFF
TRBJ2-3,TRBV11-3,CASSALWGGTDTQYF
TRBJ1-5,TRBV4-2,CASSQDSTGGQPQHF
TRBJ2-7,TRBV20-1,CSASRGSKYEQYF
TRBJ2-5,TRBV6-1,CASRDRSETQYF
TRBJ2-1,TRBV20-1,CSAREAGNYGQFF
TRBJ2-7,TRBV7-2,CASSPGFIHEQYF
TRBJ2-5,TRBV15,CATSIGTNQETQYF
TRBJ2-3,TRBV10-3,CASSRPGTDTQYF
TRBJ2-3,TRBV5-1,CASRITSGTDTQYF
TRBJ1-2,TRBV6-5,CASSYLPDSNYGYTF
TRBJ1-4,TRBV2,CASCRDRSDEKLFF
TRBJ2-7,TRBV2,CASSVVGLADYEQYF
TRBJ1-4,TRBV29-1,CSVQVLNEKLFF
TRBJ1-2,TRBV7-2,CASSGLLGYGYTF
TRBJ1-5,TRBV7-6,CASSLEFGSQPQHF
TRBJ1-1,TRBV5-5,CASSSRDRILMNTEAFF
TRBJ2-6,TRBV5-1,CASSLALAGSSGANVLTF
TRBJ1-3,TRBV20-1,CSALFNRGPVSGNTIYF
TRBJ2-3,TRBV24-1,CATSRQGVSAQYF